The 23 T cell receptor beta chains listed next were all sequenced from one sample in a study of shared clonotypes between healthy human individuals. Assay used: immunoSEQ multiplex PCR; TCRdb lists only in-frame clones, some missing. Among around 350,000 clones listed, more than 60% were seen once. The sequenced sample was memory CD4+ T cells sorted from blood. Subset here: CD45RA-negative fraction. The source of these receptors is a man younger than 40 in good health.

The chain has TRBV7-9 and TRBJ2-1; D might be TRBD2 (7 bases). The length of the CDR3 is 17 residues. The germline CDR1 and CDR2 sequences are SEHNR and FQNEAQ (reference sequence). The V end lost 7 bases, the J end lost 0 bases, and 19 bases lay between the germline ends. In nucleotides, the CDR3 is TGTGCCAGCACCGTAGGGGGGGCGAGGAGCTCCTACAATGAGCAGTTCTTC. This sequence encodes CASTVGGARSSYNEQFF.

There are a few counts of this clone. The rearrangement links TRBV19 to TRBJ1-1, with 7 positions matching TRBD1. J was trimmed by 0 bases and V by 3 bases; bases with no gene match: 7. Germline V gene data show CDR1 as LNHDA and CDR2 as SQIVND (reference sequence). The CDR3 is made up of 16 amino acids. DNA for the CDR3: TGTGCCAGTAGTATTAGGGGGCTCACTGTGAACACTGAAGCTTTCTTT. It translates to CASSIRGLTVNTEAFF.

This chain joins TRBV7-3 and TRBJ2-7; 10 bases are shared with TRBD2. The length of the CDR3 is 14 residues. J gave up 5 bases and V 2 bases, and 3 bases lay outside the gene matches. Germline V gene lookup returns CDR1 SGHTA and CDR2 FQGTGA. The CDR3 here is CASSLASGSHEQYF. The CDR3 nucleotides read TGTGCCAGCAGCTTAGCTAGCGGGAGTCACGAGCAGTACTTC. The entire variable domain, with the rest obtained from reference TRBV7-3 and TRBJ2-7, is as follows: GAGVSQTPSNKVTEKGKYVELRCDPISGHTALYWYRQSLGQGPEFLIYFQGTGAADDSGLPNDRFFAVRPEGSVSTLKIQRTERGDSAVYLCASSLASGSHEQYFGPGTRLTVT.

This sequence joins TRBV5-4 and TRBJ1-4; D not certain. Germline V gene data show CDR1 as SGHNT and CDR2 as YYREEE (reference sequence). This CDR3 region has 14 residues. V was cut by 1 base and J by 7 bases, with 11 bases left in between. CDR3 loop: CASSLNGAGEKLFF. The CDR3 DNA reads as TGTGCCAGCAGCTTGAACGGTGCGGGTGAAAAACTGTTTTTT.

As DNA, the CDR3 is TGTGCCATCAGTGAGTTTGCCGGGACTAGCACAGATACGCAGTATTTT. Translating gives CAISEFAGTSTDTQYF. The rearrangement joins TRBV10-3 to TRBJ2-3; TRBD2 is a possible D gene (6 bases). This CDR3 region has 16 residues. Looked up from germline, CDR1 is ENHRY and CDR2 is SYGVKD. V was cut by 1 base and J by 0 bases, with 11 bases left in between.

The chain has TRBV19 and TRBJ2-7, with D maybe TRBD1 (5 bases). CDR1 and CDR2 from the germline V gene are LNHDA and SQIVND (reference sequence). This CDR3 spans 15 amino acids. V lost 7 bases and J 2 bases, leaving 18 bases between the germline ends. The CDR3 reads CASTTAAGPAYEQYF. The CDR3 nucleotides are TGTGCCAGTACCACCGCGGCAGGGCCCGCCTACGAGCAGTACTTC.

The chain is built from TRBV18 and TRBJ2-2; D uncertain. This CDR3 is built from 12 residues. Germline V CDR1 and CDR2: KGHSH, LQKENI. V shed 8 bases and J shed 7 bases, with 11 bases lying between them. CDR3 sequence reads: CASHPMGGELFF. In nucleotides, the CDR3 is TGTGCCAGCCATCCGATGGGCGGGGAGCTGTTTTTT.

This clone has a handful of counts. The J gene is TRBJ2-1, the V gene TRBV5-1, with 11 nucleotides matching TRBD2. The CDR3 is 16 amino acids. The germline CDR1 and CDR2 sequences are SGHRS and YFSETQ. The V segment lost 4 bases and the J segment 4 bases; nucleotides outside the gene matches: 7. CDR3 nucleotides: TGCGCCAGCAGCCATGCTAGCGGGAGGCCATACAATGAGCAGTTCTTC. Protein: CASSHASGRPYNEQFF.

J is TRBJ1-1 and V is TRBV28, with unresolved D. V shed 5 bases and J shed 0 bases, with 4 bases lying between them. The V gene's germline CDR1 is MDHEN and CDR2 SYDVKM. CDR3 length: 12 residues. The chain's CDR3 is CASSAVNTEAFF. DNA of the CDR3: TGTGCCAGCAGTGCAGTGAACACTGAAGCTTTCTTT.

The chain recombines TRBV11-3 with TRBJ2-2, with no clear D. The CDR3 consists of 16 residues. Germline V gene lookup returns CDR1 SGHNT and CDR2 YENEEA. Trimming stripped 2 bases from V and 0 bases from J, with 10 bases between. The CDR3 protein is CASSLIHTANTGELFF. Here the CDR3 DNA reads TGTGCCAGCAGCTTAATTCATACCGCGAACACCGGGGAGCTGTTTTTT.

The V call is TRBV9, the J call TRBJ2-3; 7 positions match TRBD1. CDR3 length: 15 residues. Trimming took 4 bases from V and 0 from J; bases not matched to a gene: 5. Germline assignment: CDR1 SGDLS and CDR2 YYNGEE. The CDR3 here is CASSTGVSSTDTQYF. The CDR3 nucleotides are TGTGCCAGCAGCACAGGGGTTAGTAGCACAGATACGCAGTATTTT.

This clone has only a few counts. The chain recombines TRBV11-2 with TRBJ2-7; tentatively, D is TRBD1 or TRBD2 (5 bases each). CDR3 length equals 15 residues. Germline values: CDR1 SGHAT, CDR2 FQNNGV. Trimming left V 2 bases short and J 4 bases short, with 15 bases between. The DNA of the CDR3 is TGTGCCAGCAGCTTATTCCAGGGAGCCCATTACGAGCAGTACTTC. It is translated as CASSLFQGAHYEQYF.

Concerning this clone itself: This CDR3 is also generated by other DNA sequences in the sample. V and J are TRBV7-9 and TRBJ2-1; D not certain. CDR3 length: 14 amino acids. Trimming left V 0 bases short and J 6 bases short, with 9 bases between. Germline V gives CDR1 SEHNR, CDR2 FQNEAQ (reference sequence). The CDR3 region has the DNA TGTGCCAGCAGCTTAGCGGGTCGGGTCAATGAGCAGTTCTTC. This sequence encodes CASSLAGRVNEQFF.

The V and J genes are TRBV28 and TRBJ1-5; maybe TRBD1 (6 bases). The CDR3 spans 17 residues. Germline CDR1 is MDHEN and CDR2 is SYDVKM. V gave up 3 bases and J gave up 0 bases, with 15 bases separating them. CDR3 loop: CASSFRQTGYSNQPQHF. Written as DNA, the CDR3 is TGTGCCAGCAGTTTCCGTCAGACAGGCTATAGCAATCAGCCCCAGCATTTT.

This chain uses TRBV11-2 with TRBJ1-5; a weak D match, TRBD1 (6 bases). Germline V gives CDR1 SGHAT, CDR2 FQNNGV. This CDR3 region has 15 residues. V was pared by 2 bases and J by 4 bases, with 12 bases between. Written as DNA, the CDR3 is TGTGCCAGCAGCTTACAGGGGACGGCGAATCAGCCCCAGCATTTT. Its translation: CASSLQGTANQPQHF.

The chain couples TRBV7-8 to TRBJ1-2, with D perhaps TRBD1 (5 bases). Between the trimmed V and J ends, which lost 1 base and 4 bases, there was a span of 13 bases. CDR1 SGHVS and CDR2 FQNEAQ come from the germline V gene. The CDR3 contains 15 residues. The CDR3: CASSLERGLGYGYTF. The CDR3 coding sequence is TGTGCCAGCAGCTTAGAACGGGGCTTGGGCTATGGCTACACCTTC.

The genes are TRBV18 and TRBJ2-1; 12 bases line up with TRBD2. Germline V gene data show CDR1 as KGHSH and CDR2 as LQKENI. This CDR3 contains 15 residues. V lost 3 bases to trimming and J lost 5 bases; unmatched junction nucleotides: 2. CDR3 nucleotide sequence: TGTGCCAGCTCACCGCGGACTAGCGGGGACAATGAGCAGTTCTTC. Translating gives CASSPRTSGDNEQFF.

The chain links TRBV9 to TRBJ2-7; D perhaps matches TRBD1 (5 bases). The CDR3 runs 20 residues. Per germline, CDR1 SGDLS and CDR2 YYNGEE. The ends were cut back, 4 bases at V and 3 bases at J, with 32 bases in the middle. The CDR3 region is CASSPTIPVGALPPVYEQYF. CDR3 in DNA: TGTGCCAGCAGCCCTACTATTCCCGTAGGGGCCCTTCCCCCTGTCTACGAGCAGTACTTC.

The V gene is TRBV6-1, the J gene TRBJ2-5; 12 bases agree with TRBD2. Trimming took 6 bases from V and 5 from J; bases not matched to a gene: 7. Germline-derived CDR1 and CDR2 are MNHNS and SASEGT. CDR3 length: 15 amino acids. The CDR3: CASSRRLAGEETQYF. Here the CDR3 DNA reads TGTGCCAGCAGCCGACGACTAGCGGGAGAGGAGACCCAGTACTTC.

The chain carries TRBV7-9 and TRBJ2-6; D possibly corresponds to TRBD1 (7 bases). The CDR3 contains 16 residues. Germline V lookup: CDR1 SEHNR, CDR2 FQNEAQ (reference sequence). The V and J ends lost 5 bases and 4 bases respectively, with 15 bases between them. CDR3 bases: TGTGCCAGCAGCCCGGAGGGGGCAAGAGGGGCCAACGTCCTGACTTTC. This sequence encodes CASSPEGARGANVLTF.

The J gene is TRBJ2-7, the V gene TRBV29-1; no firm D call. Trimming left V 1 base short and J 3 bases short, with 7 bases between. The CDR3 is 12 amino acids. Germline V gene data show CDR1 as SQVTM and CDR2 as ANQGSEA. The DNA for the CDR3 is TGCAGCGTTGAAGGAGGAGACTACGAGCAGTACTTC. Translation gives CSVEGGDYEQYF.

This clone was detected a few times. V usage is TRBV7-8 and J usage is TRBJ1-2, with no clear D. Trimming pared 5 bases from V and 4 bases from J, leaving 17 bases between. Germline V CDR1 and CDR2: SGHVS, FQNEAQ. CDR3 length: 15 amino acids. CDR3: CASSPQRAGSYGYTF. The CDR3 DNA follows: TGTGCCAGCAGCCCACAGCGTGCGGGCTCCTATGGCTACACCTTC.

This clone appeared a few times. The chain combines TRBV6-1 with TRBJ2-1; the D gene is possibly TRBD2 (6 bases). Trimming stripped 7 bases from V and 10 bases from J, with 11 bases between. The CDR3 runs to 11 residues. The germline V gene has CDR1 MNHNS and CDR2 SASEGT. The DNA of the CDR3 is TGTGCCAGCACTTTTCTAGCGGAGCAGTTCTTC. Amino acid sequence: CASTFLAEQFF.